This T cell receptor beta chain stems from a study of cytomegalovirus exposure and HLA in healthy donors. The study's findings and limits: Reportedly, diagnosis of cytomegalovirus status by the classifier showed high specificity and sensitivity. The study flagged 150 to 200 TCR beta chains as cytomegalovirus-associated. Highest at DRB1 and lowest at HLA-C, TCR association rates differed among HLA loci in a later analysis.

The PCR used 60 Vbeta and 13 Jbeta primers. Per the authors' pipeline: Later reanalysis found around 74 million unique TCR beta chains, roughly 10 million of them shared. Measured with immunoSEQ multiplex PCR; TCRdb has only the in-frame clones, and not every one. From that table come the V and J calls and clone size; the DNA was used to work out D and trimming. This table has about 86,000 clones, about two thirds appearing once. J gave up 1 base and V 7 bases, and 7 bases lay outside the gene matches. Germline assignment: CDR1 SQVTM and CDR2 ANQGSEA. The CDR3 runs to 14 residues. As regards this clone: The antigen remains unidentified.

This chain uses TRBV29-1 with TRBJ1-1; 9 bases are shared with TRBD1. The sequenced material came from PBMCs. The receptor's source is a man aged 60 to 69 in good health and CMV-seronegative. For the CDR3, the DNA is TGCAGCGCTTGTCGGGACAGGGCGAACACTGAAGCTTTCTTT. Amino acid sequence: CSACRDRANTEAFF.